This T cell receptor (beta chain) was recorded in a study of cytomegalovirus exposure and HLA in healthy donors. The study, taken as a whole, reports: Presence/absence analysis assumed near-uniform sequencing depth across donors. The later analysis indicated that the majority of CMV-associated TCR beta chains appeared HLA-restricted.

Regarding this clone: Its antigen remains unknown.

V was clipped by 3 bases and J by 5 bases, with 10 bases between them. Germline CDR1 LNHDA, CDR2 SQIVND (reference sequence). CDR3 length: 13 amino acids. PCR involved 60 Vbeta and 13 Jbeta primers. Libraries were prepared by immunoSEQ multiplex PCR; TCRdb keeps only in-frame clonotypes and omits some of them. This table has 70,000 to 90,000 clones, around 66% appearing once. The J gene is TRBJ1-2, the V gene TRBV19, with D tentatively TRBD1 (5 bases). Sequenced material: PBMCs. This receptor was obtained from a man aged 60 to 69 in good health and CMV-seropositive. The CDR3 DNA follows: TGTGCCAGTAGTATGCCGACAGATTATGGCTACACCTTC. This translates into CASSMPTDYGYTF.